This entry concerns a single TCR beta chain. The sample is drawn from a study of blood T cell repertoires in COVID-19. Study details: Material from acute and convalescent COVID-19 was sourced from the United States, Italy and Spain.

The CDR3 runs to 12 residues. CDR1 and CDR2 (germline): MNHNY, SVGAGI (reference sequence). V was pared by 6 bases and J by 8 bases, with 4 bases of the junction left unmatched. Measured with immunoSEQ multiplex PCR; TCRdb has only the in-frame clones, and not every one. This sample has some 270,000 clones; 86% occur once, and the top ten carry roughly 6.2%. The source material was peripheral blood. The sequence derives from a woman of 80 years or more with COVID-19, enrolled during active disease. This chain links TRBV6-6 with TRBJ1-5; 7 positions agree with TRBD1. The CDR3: CASRTGREPQHF. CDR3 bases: TGTGCCAGCAGGACAGGGCGGGAGCCCCAGCATTTT.